This T cell receptor beta chain was retrieved from a study of T cells in Graves' hyperthyroidism and ophthalmopathy. Study results and limitations: Within blood appeared most thyroid clonotypes that had expanded above 0.001.

This clonotype was detected only a few times. As yet, its antigen is unknown. From RNA transcripts, TCR beta CDR3 regions were amplified. Carried out on the TCR CDR3, a first-round RT-PCR used the HTBI primer set. Each CDR3 protein is one row after TCRdb ran MiXCR on the multiplex PCR reads. This table holds roughly 300,000 distinct CDR3 sequences, about 15% found once. Graves' hyperthyroidism without ophthalmopathy progression within 18 months was termed stable. Patients were aged 18 to 65, had disease duration under 2 months, and had newly diagnosed hyperthyroidism. A roughly 10 ml volume of fresh peripheral blood provided the PBMCs. The CDR3 sequence is 15 residues long. Trimming took off 3 bases at V and 0 bases at J, with 9 bases between the two ends. Germline V gene sequence: CDR1 LNHDA, CDR2 SQIVND (reference sequence).

This receptor was identified in a woman aged 25 to 39 with Graves' hyperthyroidism. Material: blood. The chain uses TRBV19 and TRBJ1-5; D remains ambiguous. The DNA of the CDR3 is TGTGCCAGTAGTATTGAGGATTATAGCAATCAGCCCCAGCATTTT. This codes for CASSIEDYSNQPQHF.